Below are 21 T cell receptor beta chains sequenced from a single sample in a study of blood T cell repertoires in COVID-19. Method: immunoSEQ multiplex PCR; TCRdb's copy keeps in-frame clones and lacks some. Of roughly 100,000 clones detected, 80% to 95% appear once; the ten largest clones hold 1.5% to 2.5%. Material: peripheral blood. The source is a woman aged 50 to 60 with COVID-19, enrolled during active disease.

The genes are TRBV11-3 and TRBJ2-3; D uncertain. This CDR3 is 13 amino acids long. V was pared by 0 bases and J by 5 bases, with 6 bases between. Looked up from germline, CDR1 is SGHNT and CDR2 is YENEEA. Written as DNA, the CDR3 is TGTGCCAGCAGCTTAGACGAGAGAGATACGCAGTATTTT. Amino acid sequence: CASSLDERDTQYF.

The genes are TRBV28 and TRBJ1-5, with a weak D call TRBD1 (6 bases). The CDR3 spans 16 residues. V lost 6 bases, J lost 2 bases, and 17 bases lay in between. Germline CDR1 MDHEN, CDR2 SYDVKM. The CDR3 DNA follows: TGTGCCAGCAGACCGCTCAGGGGTGCAGGCAATCAGCCCCAGCATTTT. This gives the protein CASRPLRGAGNQPQHF.

The J gene is TRBJ2-7, the V gene TRBV7-8; D is perhaps TRBD1 (6 bases). Germline CDR1 and CDR2: SGHVS and FQNEAQ. V was cut by 2 bases and J by 3 bases, with 17 bases left in between. The CDR3 has 16 amino acids. CDR3 amino acids: CASSLKVRGRVYEQYF. CDR3 sequence (DNA): TGTGCCAGCAGCTTAAAGGTCAGGGGTAGAGTCTACGAGCAGTACTTC.

The chain joins TRBV2 to TRBJ1-2, with TRBD1 matching over 9 bases. J gave up 0 bases and V 4 bases, and 9 bases lay outside the gene matches. Germline V lookup: CDR1 SNHLY, CDR2 FYNNEI. There are 17 residues in the CDR3. The CDR3 nucleotides are TGTGCCAGCAGTGCTAACAGGGGGCGAGTCTCTAACTATGGCTACACCTTC. The encoded protein is CASSANRGRVSNYGYTF.

The CDR3 protein is CSASQGASPTEAFF. The CDR3 DNA follows: TGCAGTGCTAGTCAGGGGGCGAGTCCCACTGAAGCTTTCTTT. The rearrangement uses TRBV20-1 and TRBJ1-1, with 8 bases aligning to TRBD1. The CDR3 loop spans 14 amino acids. Germline V gives CDR1 DFQATT, CDR2 SNEGSKA (reference sequence). The V segment lost 3 bases and the J segment 4 bases; nucleotides outside the gene matches: 7.

This clone was counted only a few times. V is TRBV5-4 and J is TRBJ1-2; D unresolved. Trimming left V 3 bases short and J 2 bases short, with 8 bases between. CDR3 size: 13 residues. CDR1 is SGHNT and CDR2 is YYREEE in the germline V gene (reference sequence). The chain's CDR3 is CASSSTLNYGYTF. The CDR3 DNA is TGTGCCAGCAGCTCTACCTTAAACTATGGCTACACCTTC.

V is TRBV18 and J is TRBJ2-1, with 10 positions matching TRBD1. The CDR3 extends over 15 amino acids. Germline V gives CDR1 KGHSH, CDR2 LQKENI. V was clipped by 3 bases and J by 9 bases; unmatched bases: 8. CDR3 protein: CASSPPGQGSREQFF. CDR3 DNA sequence: TGTGCCAGCTCACCCCCGGGACAGGGGTCTCGTGAGCAGTTCTTC.

J is TRBJ1-4 and V is TRBV5-4; D unclear. The V gene's germline CDR1 is SGHNT and CDR2 YYREEE (reference sequence). This CDR3 contains 15 residues. Trimming shortened V by 1 base and J by 0 bases, and 7 bases separated the two germline ends. The CDR3 is CASSLRSPTNEKLFF. As DNA, the CDR3 is TGTGCCAGCAGCTTGCGGTCCCCAACTAATGAAAAACTGTTTTTT.

V and J are TRBV7-2 and TRBJ2-7, with 8 nucleotides matching TRBD2. CDR1 and CDR2 from the germline V gene are SGHTA and FQGNSA. The CDR3 sequence is 15 residues long. V lost 5 bases, J lost 2 bases, and 8 bases stayed unmatched. CDR3 amino acids: CASSNSGGVTYEQYF. CDR3 bases: TGTGCCAGCAGCAACTCCGGGGGGGTGACCTACGAGCAGTACTTC.

The genes are TRBV10-2 and TRBJ1-6; 8 nucleotides match TRBD1. The CDR3 totals 15 residues. CDR1 is WSHSY and CDR2 is SAAADI in the germline V gene. V was clipped by 8 bases and J by 13 bases; unmatched bases: 16. CDR3: CASQPGQGPLSPLHF. CDR3 nucleotide sequence: TGCGCCAGCCAGCCAGGACAGGGCCCTTTATCTCCCCTCCACTTT.

The J gene is TRBJ2-1, the V gene TRBV30; D is perhaps TRBD2 (5 bases). V was shortened by 0 bases and J by 8 bases, with 14 bases between the two germline ends. The CDR3 runs to 14 residues. The V gene's germline CDR1 is GTSNPN and CDR2 SVGIG (reference sequence). CDR3 DNA: TGTGCCTGGAGTGTAGGCTCGGGAACGGATGAGCAGTTCTTC. This codes for CAWSVGSGTDEQFF.

V gene TRBV20-1 combines with J gene TRBJ2-3; 10 bases align to TRBD2. Germline-derived CDR1 and CDR2 are DFQATT and SNEGSKA (reference sequence). J gave up 6 bases and V 3 bases, and 9 bases lay outside the gene matches. The CDR3 covers 15 residues. CDR3 DNA sequence: TGCAGTGCTAGTAAGCGGGGGGGTATCGGGGATACGCAGTATTTT. Translating gives CSASKRGGIGDTQYF.

This clone was seen a single time. CDR3 protein: CASSEFQGGDTGELFF. In DNA form, the CDR3 reads TGTGCCAGCAGTGAATTCCAGGGGGGTGACACCGGGGAGCTGTTTTTT. This rearrangement joins TRBV28 to TRBJ2-2, with D maybe TRBD1 (7 bases). The germline V gene encodes CDR1 MDHEN and CDR2 SYDVKM. This CDR3 has 16 amino acids. Trimming left V 5 bases short and J 3 bases short, with 16 bases between.

V is TRBV4-1 and J is TRBJ2-7; possibly TRBD2 for D (6 bases). The CDR3 extends over 15 amino acids. Trimming removed 0 bases at V and 1 base at J, with 10 bases between. Germline V gene data show CDR1 as MGHRA and CDR2 as YSYEKL. CDR3 sequence: CASSQEGGRSYEQYV. The CDR3 DNA reads as TGCGCCAGCAGCCAAGAGGGTGGGAGGTCCTACGAGCAGTACGTC.

This rearrangement joins TRBV30 to TRBJ2-3; 10 nucleotides line up with TRBD1. The CDR3 covers 15 residues. Germline V gene sequence: CDR1 GTSNPN, CDR2 SVGIG (reference sequence). V gave up 1 base and J gave up 5 bases; unmatched junction bases: 6. The chain's CDR3 is CAWSEGTGAGDTQYF. The CDR3 DNA sequence: TGTGCCTGGAGTGAGGGGACAGGGGCGGGAGATACGCAGTATTTT.

This clone was detected a few times. The genes are TRBV11-2 and TRBJ1-1; D gene unclear. Germline loops: CDR1 SGHAT, CDR2 FQNNGV. V lost 1 base, J lost 0 bases, and 12 bases lay in between. The CDR3 has 16 amino acids. CDR3 loop: CASSLVGGRMNTEAFF. For the CDR3, the DNA is TGTGCCAGCAGCTTAGTGGGAGGGAGAATGAACACTGAAGCTTTCTTT.

The chain carries TRBV6-1 and TRBJ2-1; possibly TRBD1 for D (6 bases). Trimming took off 5 bases at V and 7 bases at J, with 15 bases between the two ends. The CDR3 contains 14 residues. CDR1 MNHNS and CDR2 SASEGT come from the germline V gene. The CDR3 DNA reads TGTGCCAGCAGTTCGACAGGTACGGGTAATGAGCAGTTCTTC. Its protein product is CASSSTGTGNEQFF.

This clone has more than one count but fewer than ten. This chain connects TRBV5-5 to TRBJ1-1; TRBD1 matches at 8 bases. V was clipped by 2 bases and J by 1 base; unmatched bases: 4. There are 15 residues in the CDR3. CDR1 is SGHKS and CDR2 is YYEKEE in the germline V gene (reference sequence). CDR3 nucleotide sequence: TGTGCCAGCAGCTTTCTCGGACAGGGGAACACTGAAGCTTTCTTT. Protein: CASSFLGQGNTEAFF.

This chain connects TRBV14 to TRBJ1-4, with D unclear. From germline, CDR1 is SGHDN and CDR2 FVKESK. V lost 2 bases and J lost 8, with 9 bases in between. The CDR3 has 13 residues. The CDR3 nucleotides are TGTGCCAGCAGCCAAAGGTTGAGGGAAAAACTGTTTTTT. Translated: CASSQRLREKLFF.

V is TRBV6-5 and J is TRBJ1-2; 7 bases agree with TRBD1. CDR3 length: 14 residues. Germline V CDR1 and CDR2: MNHEY, SVGAGI. The junction had 6 bases not matched to a gene; V was cut back by 5 bases and J by 3 bases. The CDR3: CASSPTGADYGYTF. The CDR3 nucleotides read TGTGCCAGCAGTCCCACAGGGGCGGACTATGGCTACACCTTC.

The rearrangement links TRBV3-1 (or the pseudogene TRBV3-2) to TRBJ1-3; 8 nucleotides line up with TRBD1. V was clipped by 4 bases and J by 3 bases; unmatched bases: 5. CDR3 length equals 15 residues. Germline CDR1 LGHDT, CDR2 YNNKEL (reference sequence). The DNA for the CDR3 is TGTGCCAGCAGCCCGGACAGGGCTAGTGGAAACACCATATATTTT. Translating it yields CASSPDRASGNTIYF.